The clone carrying this T cell receptor (beta chain) was counted a few times. Its antigen is as yet unknown. The sample comes from a study of beta chain features in type 1 diabetes. Study conclusions and caveats: Equally in patients and controls, PCR might preferentially amplify shorter templates. Researchers report that Type 1 diabetes patients had moderately but significantly shorter TCRB CDR3s across all four CD4+ subsets.

One heparinised blood draw averaging around 110 mL was given by each donor. CDR3 length equals 12 residues. CDR1 is MNHGY, CDR2 SAAAGT, per germline. V was cut by 7 bases and J by 5 bases, with 12 bases left in between. As every portion of the isolated RNA was reverse transcribed, the sequencing read expressed TCRB transcripts. This table comes from immunoSEQ multiplex PCR, and its TCRdb copy is limited to in-frame clones, with some not included. This sample yields hundreds of thousands of clones, of which over 10% are seen a single time; about 0.02% belongs to the top ten. The chain recombines TRBV6-8 with TRBJ2-7, with D possibly matching TRBD2 (6 bases). This clonotype originated in a man aged 18 to 30 with type 1 diabetes. The material sequenced was naive CD4+ T cells from blood. The CDR3 DNA is TGTGCCAGCAATGCGAGGGAGGACGAGCAGTACTTC. Translation: CASNAREDEQYF.